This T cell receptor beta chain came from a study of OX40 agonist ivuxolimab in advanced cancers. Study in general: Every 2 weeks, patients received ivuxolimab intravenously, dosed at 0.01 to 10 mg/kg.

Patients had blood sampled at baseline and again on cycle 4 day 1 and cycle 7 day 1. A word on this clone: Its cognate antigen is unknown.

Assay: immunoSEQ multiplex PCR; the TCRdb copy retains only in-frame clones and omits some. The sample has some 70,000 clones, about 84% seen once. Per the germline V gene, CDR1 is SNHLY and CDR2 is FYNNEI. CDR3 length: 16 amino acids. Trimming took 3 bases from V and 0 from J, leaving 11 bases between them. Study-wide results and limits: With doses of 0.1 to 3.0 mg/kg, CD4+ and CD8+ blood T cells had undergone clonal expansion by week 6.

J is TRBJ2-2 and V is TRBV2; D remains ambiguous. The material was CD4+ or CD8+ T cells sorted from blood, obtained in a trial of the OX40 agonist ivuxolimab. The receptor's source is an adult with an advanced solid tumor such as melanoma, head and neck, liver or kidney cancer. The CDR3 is CASSESEISNTGELFF. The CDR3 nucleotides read TGTGCCAGCAGTGAGAGTGAGATCTCGAACACCGGGGAGCTGTTTTTT.